A selection of T cell receptor beta chains follows, all from one sample in a study of T cells in Graves' hyperthyroidism and ophthalmopathy. TCRdb re-called the multiplex PCR reads through MiXCR, storing one row per CDR3 protein. The sample has about 610,000 distinct CDR3 sequences; around 46% are singletons. Input material: peripheral blood or thyroid tissue (not recorded which). These receptors were taken from a woman aged 18-30 years with Graves' hyperthyroidism. Each CDR3 is given with its conserved first and last residue. Each record gives: D gene, clone size, J gene, V gene, CDR3 DNA, CDR3 protein. A D gene is named only where the DNA matches it firmly. Size is omitted from some rows. Given values are once, few, many or a class for expanded clones.

TRBD1	few	TRBJ2-7	TRBV29-1	TGCAGCGTTAGGGCAGGGGGTGAGCAGTACTTC	CSVRAGGEQYF
TRBD2	-	TRBJ2-5	TRBV2	TGTGCCAGCAGTGGAGCGGGAGTCCAGGAGACCCAGTACTTC	CASSGAGVQETQYF
-	few	TRBJ2-6	TRBV27	TGTGCCAGCAGTTTACGGGACGGATTCTTAGGTGGGGCCAACGTCCTGACTTTC	CASSLRDGFLGGANVLTF
-	few	TRBJ1-1	TRBV27	TGTGCCACCGCCGGGACCCGGAACACTGAAGCTTTCTTT	CATAGTRNTEAFF
-	-	TRBJ1-4	TRBV2	TGTGCCAGCAGTCACAGGGACCTTGCCGAAAAACTGTTTTTT	CASSHRDLAEKLFF
-	-	TRBJ1-5	TRBV10-2	TGCGCCAGCAGTGGTCAAAATAGCAATCAGCCCCAGCATTTT	CASSGQNSNQPQHF
-	-	TRBJ1-2	TRBV12-3/TRBV12-4	TGTGCCAGCACCAAGGGAGGCTATGGCTACACCTTC	CASTKGGYGYTF
-	few	TRBJ2-7	TRBV5-4	TGTGCCAGCAGCTTGGACATCAGACAGGCCTCAGGGTACGAGCAGTACTTC	CASSLDIRQASGYEQYF
-	many	TRBJ1-6	TRBV5-8	TGTGCCAGCAGCTTGGTCTTCAGGGGAGACTCACCCCTCCACTTT	CASSLVFRGDSPLHF
-	many	TRBJ2-7	TRBV20-1	TGCAGTGCTAGAGATCCAGGCCCTCTCTACGAGCAGTACTTC	CSARDPGPLYEQYF
-	-	TRBJ1-2	TRBV2	TGTGCCAGCAGTGAAAGGGGCCGTGATGGCTACACCTTC	CASSERGRDGYTF
TRBD1	many	TRBJ1-2	TRBV24-1	TGTGCCACCAGTGACCGACAGGGTCGCTATGGCTACACCTTC	CATSDRQGRYGYTF
TRBD2	many	TRBJ2-7	TRBV25-1	TGTGCCAGCAGCGGGCATGGGGGACTAGCGGGAGTATCCTACGAGCAGTACTTC	CASSGHGGLAGVSYEQYF
-	-	TRBJ1-5	TRBV4-1	TGCGCCAGCAGCCAAGTGGCAGGGGATAATCAGCCCCAGCATTTT	CASSQVAGDNQPQHF
-	-	TRBJ1-4	TRBV4-2	TGTGCCAGCAGCCAAGATCGCCATAATGAAAAACTGTTTTTT	CASSQDRHNEKLFF
-	-	TRBJ2-1	TRBV6-5	TGTGCCAGCAAGAGGCTCAATGAGCAGTTCTTC	CASKRLNEQFF
TRBD1	many	TRBJ1-2	TRBV6-1	TGTGCCAGCAGTGAGTTAGGGGGCGATTGGTATGGCTACACCTTC	CASSELGGDWYGYTF
-	many	TRBJ1-1	TRBV3-1	TGTGCCAGCAGCCAAGTTTCGGCCCAAGCGGACACTGAAGCTTTCTTT	CASSQVSAQADTEAFF
-	-	TRBJ2-7	TRBV24-1	TGTGCCACCAGTGATTCCATGACAGGGAGGGGGGAGCAGTACTTC	CATSDSMTGRGEQYF
-	once	TRBJ1-2	TRBV29-1	TGCAGCTTGGGAAGGGATGGCTACACCTTC	CSLGRDGYTF
TRBD2	-	TRBJ2-6	TRBV29-1	TGCAGCGTCTTTGCGAAGGGGCTAGCGGGAGACTACGTCCTGACTTTC	CSVFAKGLAGDYVLTF
-	many	TRBJ1-6	TRBV6-1	TGTGCCAGCAGTGAAGACCAGGGACGAAATTCACCCCTCCACTTT	CASSEDQGRNSPLHF
-	-	TRBJ2-2	TRBV7-8	TGTGCCAGCAGCTTAGCCCGGGGGTTCCCCGGGGAGCTGTTTTTT	CASSLARGFPGELFF
TRBD1	many	TRBJ1-2	TRBV19	TGTGCCAGTAAGGACCGGGACAGAGCTAACTATGGCTACACCTTC	CASKDRDRANYGYTF
-	many	TRBJ2-7	TRBV2	TGTGCCAGCAGTGAATTGGAGGGAGGCAGGTACGAGCAGTACTTC	CASSELEGGRYEQYF
-	many	TRBJ2-5	TRBV24-1	TGTGCCACCAGTGATCCCTCGGGTCCCCAGTACTTC	CATSDPSGPQYF
TRBD1	many	TRBJ1-5	TRBV7-2	TGTGCCAGCTCGACAGGGAGGGAACAGCCCCAGCATTTT	CASSTGREQPQHF
TRBD1	-	TRBJ1-1	TRBV7-2	TGTGCCAGCAGCTCAAGGACAGGGCATGGCTACACTGAAGCTTTCTTT	CASSSRTGHGYTEAFF
-	many	TRBJ2-7	TRBV7-8	TGTGCCAGCAGCCGAACCCCCCTGCAGGTGGAGCTGTGGGAGCAGTACTTC	CASSRTPLQVELWEQYF
TRBD1	many	TRBJ2-2	TRBV24-1	TGTGCCACCAGTTCAACAGGGGAACTCACCGGGGAGCTGTTTTTT	CATSSTGELTGELFF
TRBD2	-	TRBJ2-1	TRBV11-1	TGTGCCAGCAGCTTATTGTCTAGCGGGAAGGATAAGCAGTTCTTC	CASSLLSSGKDKQFF
-	few	TRBJ2-7	TRBV7-9	TGCGCCAGCAGCCGAGACCTGTTAAGGGGCTCCTACGAGCAGTACTTC	CASSRDLLRGSYEQYF
-	-	TRBJ2-7	TRBV2	TGTGCCAGCGGGGGAAACACCTACGAGCAGTACTTC	CASGGNTYEQYF
-	-	TRBJ1-5	TRBV4-1	TGCGCCAGCAGCCGGGGGGGCCTTGGGCCCCAGCATTTT	CASSRGGLGPQHF
-	-	TRBJ2-3	TRBV7-2	TGTGCCAGCAGCAACCGGGACAGCACAGATACGCAGTATTTT	CASSNRDSTDTQYF